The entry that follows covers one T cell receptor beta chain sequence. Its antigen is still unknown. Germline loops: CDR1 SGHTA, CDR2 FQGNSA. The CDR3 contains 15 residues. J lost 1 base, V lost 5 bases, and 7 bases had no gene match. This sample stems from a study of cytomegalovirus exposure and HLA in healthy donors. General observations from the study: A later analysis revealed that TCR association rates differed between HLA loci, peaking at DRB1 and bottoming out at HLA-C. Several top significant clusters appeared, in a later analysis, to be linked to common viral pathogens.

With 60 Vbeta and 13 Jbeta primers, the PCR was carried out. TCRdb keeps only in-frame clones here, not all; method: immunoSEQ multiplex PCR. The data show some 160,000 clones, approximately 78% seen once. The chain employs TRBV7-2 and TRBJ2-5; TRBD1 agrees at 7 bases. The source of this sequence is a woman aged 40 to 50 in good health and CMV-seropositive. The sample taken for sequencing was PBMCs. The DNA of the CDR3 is TGTGCCAGCAGCGCCCTACAGGGGCCCCAAGAGACCCAGTACTTC. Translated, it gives CASSALQGPQETQYF.